The 15 T cell receptor beta chains presented below share a single source sample, sequenced in a study of T-cell memory formation after mild COVID-19. TCRdb used MiXCR to reprocess the 5' RACE reads, holding one entry per CDR3 protein. The repertoire has more than 400,000 distinct CDR3 sequences, over 15% of them found once; the top ten carry around 12%. Sequences were obtained from PBMCs or a T cell subset sorted from them (not recorded which). These receptors originate from an adult woman who had mild COVID-19 (a few samples of this study predate the infection). Cell type and time point are not known.

This clonotype was recorded a few times. V gene TRBV13 combines with J gene TRBJ1-2, with a weak D call TRBD1 (5 bases). Germline V gene lookup returns CDR1 PRHDT and CDR2 FYEKMQ (reference sequence). Trimming stripped 8 bases from V and 1 base from J, with 8 bases between. This CDR3 region has 12 residues. CDR3 sequence (DNA): TGTGCCAGCGGGGCAGTTAACTATGGCTACACCTTC. Its protein product is CASGAVNYGYTF.

This clonotype was detected only a few times. The gene calls are TRBV9 and TRBJ1-5; D perhaps matches TRBD1 (6 bases). CDR1 and CDR2 from the germline V gene are SGDLS and YYNGEE. V lost 0 bases, J lost 5 bases, and 9 bases lay in between. The CDR3 runs to 14 residues. The CDR3 DNA is TGTGCCAGCAGCGTAGGGACAGATTATCAGCCCCAGCATTTT. This gives the protein CASSVGTDYQPQHF.

The chain couples TRBV7-3 to TRBJ1-1; the D is unclear. Trimming shortened V by 5 bases and J by 2 bases, and 12 bases separated the two germline ends. Germline CDR1 reads SGHTA; CDR2 reads FQGTGA. There are 14 residues in the CDR3. Written as DNA, the CDR3 is TGTGCCAGCAGCGCCCAGCGGGAAAACACTGAAGCTTTCTTT. This codes for CASSAQRENTEAFF.

The chain joins TRBV7-9 to TRBJ1-1, with D maybe TRBD1 (6 bases). V dropped 8 bases and J dropped 1 base, with 14 bases sitting between them. The germline CDR1 and CDR2 sequences are SEHNR and FQNEAQ (reference sequence). The CDR3 is 14 residues long. CDR3 amino acids: CASARDIWNTEAFF. The CDR3 DNA reads as TGTGCCAGCGCCAGGGACATTTGGAACACTGAAGCTTTCTTT.

This clonotype was detected many times. The chain employs TRBV29-1 and TRBJ1-1; the D is unclear. The CDR3 extends over 11 amino acids. Germline CDR1 is SQVTM and CDR2 is ANQGSEA. V was clipped by 2 bases and J by 3 bases, with 4 bases between them. The CDR3 spells CSVEWDTEAFF. The CDR3 DNA sequence: TGCAGCGTTGAATGGGACACTGAAGCTTTCTTT.

The chain recombines TRBV5-1 with TRBJ1-2, with D tentatively TRBD1 (5 bases). Germline lookup yields CDR1 SGHRS and CDR2 YFSETQ. The CDR3 covers 14 residues. Trimming took 5 bases from V and 4 from J, leaving 15 bases between them. In nucleotides, the CDR3 is TGCGCCAGCAGTTCAGGGTCTCACGGCTATGGCTACACCTTC. Translating it yields CASSSGSHGYGYTF.

The gene calls are TRBV6-2 or TRBV6-3 and TRBJ1-1; 8 nucleotides agree with TRBD1. This CDR3 region has 17 residues. V dropped 7 bases and J dropped 3; count of bases not matched to a gene: 16. CDR1 is MNHEY and CDR2 is SVGEGT in the germline V gene. This CDR3 is CASTSTGTGSPDTEAFF. Written as DNA, the CDR3 is TGTGCCAGCACCTCCACCGGGACAGGCTCGCCGGACACTGAAGCTTTCTTT.

V usage is TRBV19 and J usage is TRBJ2-7, with TRBD1 matching 12 bases. The J segment lost 4 bases and the V segment lost 5 bases, leaving 6 bases of the junction unmatched. Germline V lookup: CDR1 LNHDA, CDR2 SQIVND (reference sequence). This CDR3 is 15 amino acids long. CDR3 region: CASSDGTGGWYEQYF. The CDR3 DNA sequence: TGTGCCAGTAGTGACGGGACAGGGGGCTGGTACGAGCAGTACTTC.

This clonotype was observed a handful of times. V and J are TRBV9 and TRBJ2-7; the D call may be TRBD1 or TRBD2 (5 bases each). The CDR3 is 15 residues long. The germline V and J ends were trimmed by 1 base and 4 bases, with 15 bases remaining between them. Per germline, CDR1 SGDLS and CDR2 YYNGEE. CDR3 bases: TGTGCCAGCAGCGTAACAGGCGAAGCGGATTACGAGCAGTACTTC. Protein product: CASSVTGEADYEQYF.

The chain joins TRBV5-1 to TRBJ1-1; 7 bases align to TRBD1. With 1 base clipped from V and 2 bases from J, the junction kept 11 bases outside the gene matches. Germline CDR1 SGHRS, CDR2 YFSETQ. The CDR3 runs to 17 residues. The CDR3 region is CASSLPRTGGGNTEAFF. CDR3 nucleotides: TGCGCCAGCAGCTTGCCTCGGACAGGTGGGGGTAACACTGAAGCTTTCTTT.

This clonotype showed up just a few times. The chain has TRBV2 and TRBJ2-3; unclear D gene. CDR3 length: 12 residues. The V end was cut by 2 bases, the J end by 9 bases, with 9 bases between. Germline CDR1 reads SNHLY; CDR2 reads FYNNEI. The CDR3 sequence is CASSEHRWTQYF. The CDR3 DNA reads TGTGCCAGCAGTGAACACCGCTGGACGCAGTATTTT.

The sample holds a few counts of this clonotype. The V call is TRBV5-6, the J call TRBJ1-2; D is unresolved. Germline V gene sequence: CDR1 SGHDT, CDR2 YYEEEE. Trimming shortened V by 5 bases and J by 4 bases, and 12 bases separated the two germline ends. This CDR3 spans 13 amino acids. The CDR3 DNA is TGTGCCAGCAGTGCTAGGAGGGTCTATGGCTACACCTTC. It translates to CASSARRVYGYTF.

This clonotype turned up a few times. The chain is built from TRBV28 and TRBJ2-7; 8 positions match TRBD1. Germline V lookup: CDR1 MDHEN, CDR2 SYDVKM. The CDR3 covers 16 residues. The J segment lost 6 bases and the V segment lost 5 bases, leaving 15 bases of the junction unmatched. The CDR3 here is CASSPAFQGALSEQYF. As DNA, the CDR3 is TGTGCCAGCAGTCCTGCGTTTCAGGGGGCTCTGAGCGAGCAGTACTTC. Using reference TRBV28 and TRBJ2-7 for the parts outside the CDR3, the full variable domain is DVKVTQSSRYLVKRTGEKVFLECVQDMDHENMFWYRQDPGLGLRLIYFSYDVKMKEKGDIPEGYSVSREKKERFSLILESASTNQTSMYLCASSPAFQGALSEQYFGPGTRLTVT.

This clonotype was seen a single time. This sequence joins TRBV7-6 and TRBJ1-1; a possible D gene is TRBD1 (5 bases). Germline lookup yields CDR1 SGHVS and CDR2 FNYEAQ. The CDR3 totals 14 residues. Trimming removed 7 bases at V and 3 bases at J, with 15 bases between. In DNA form, the CDR3 reads TGTGCCAGCACCAGCGGGGGGGGGGACACTGAAGCTTTCTTT. It encodes CASTSGGGDTEAFF. Based on the CDR3 plus reference TRBV7-6 and TRBJ1-1, the full variable domain is GAGVSQSPRYKVTKRGQDVALRCDPISGHVSLYWYRQALGQGPEFLTYFNYEAQQDKSGLPNDRFSAERPEGSISTLTIQRTEQRDSAMYRCASTSGGGDTEAFFGQGTRLTVV.

This clonotype appeared a few times. This chain connects TRBV2 to TRBJ2-5; the match to TRBD2 covers 11 bases. The CDR3 covers 19 residues. Germline CDR1 and CDR2: SNHLY and FYNNEI. Trimming removed 4 bases from V and 1 base from J; junction bases left unmatched: 14. Written as DNA, the CDR3 is TGTGCCAGCAGTGTCCGTACCGGGACTAGCGGTACTAGCCAAGAGACCCAGTACTTC. Translating gives CASSVRTGTSGTSQETQYF.